Presented here are 3 T cell receptor beta chains from one specimen sequenced in a study of cytomegalovirus exposure and HLA in healthy donors. It was with 60 Vbeta and 13 Jbeta primers that the PCR ran. Profiling relied on immunoSEQ multiplex PCR, and the TCRdb table lists in-frame clones only, not all of them. This sample has about 140,000 clones, with approximately 77% found just once. Input material: PBMCs. Receptor source: a man aged 25-45 years in good health and CMV-seronegative.

This clone was recorded a few times. The rearrangement joins TRBV6-5 to TRBJ2-2, with D possibly TRBD2 on 5 matching bases. Trimming took 2 bases from V and 0 from J, leaving 10 bases between them. The CDR3 has 16 amino acids. From germline, CDR1 is MNHEY and CDR2 SVGAGI. The CDR3 coding sequence is TGTGCCAGCAGTTACAGGGCGGGCCCGAACACCGGGGAGCTGTTTTTT. Translation: CASSYRAGPNTGELFF.

This clone was counted a few times. This sequence joins TRBV27 and TRBJ2-7; 7 bases are shared with TRBD2. The CDR3 has 15 residues. Per germline, CDR1 MNHEY and CDR2 SMNVEV (reference sequence). Trimming at V came to 6 bases and at J to 4 bases, leaving 12 bases not matched to a gene. The CDR3 loop reads CASSDVAGVRYEQYF. CDR3 DNA: TGTGCCAGCAGCGACGTAGCGGGTGTACGTTACGAGCAGTACTTC.

This chain connects TRBV10-2 to TRBJ1-1, with D possibly TRBD1 on 6 matching bases. The V end was cut by 6 bases, the J end by 0 bases, with 11 bases between. The germline CDR1 and CDR2 sequences are WSHSY and SAAADI. The CDR3 runs 14 residues. The CDR3 DNA reads as TGCGCCAGCAGCCTACAGGGCTTGAACACTGAAGCTTTCTTT. As protein: CASSLQGLNTEAFF.